The next 4 T cell receptor beta chains were all read from a single sample in a study of T cell changes during pregnancy in multiple sclerosis. Sequencing used immunoSEQ multiplex PCR; TCRdb keeps in-frame clones, though not all of them. This table has fewer than 95,000 clones, approximately 94% appearing once. The sample in question was peripheral blood, obtained in the third trimester of pregnancy. The receptors were gathered from a female donor with multiple sclerosis, enrolled in a pregnancy study.

The chain links TRBV6-1 to TRBJ1-1, with D unclear. V was shortened by 7 bases and J by 5 bases, with 14 bases between the two germline ends. This CDR3 is built from 13 residues. Per germline, CDR1 MNHNS and CDR2 SASEGT. The CDR3 sequence is CASISGGGTEAFF. The DNA of the CDR3 is TGTGCCAGCATCTCCGGAGGTGGGACTGAAGCTTTCTTT.

CDR3 in DNA: TGTGCCACCAGCAGAGATGGAGGCAACTTTGGGGAAAAACTGTTTTTT. Translating it yields CATSRDGGNFGEKLFF. This chain uses TRBV15 with TRBJ1-4; D remains unclear. CDR1 is LNHNV and CDR2 is YYDKDF in the germline V gene (reference sequence). The CDR3 consists of 16 residues. V was shortened by 0 bases and J by 8 bases, with 16 bases between the two germline ends.

The chain combines TRBV4-2 with TRBJ2-1, with 7 bases lining up with TRBD2. The CDR3 has 16 residues. Trimming cost V 0 bases and J 4 bases; bases outside gene matches: 6. CDR1 and CDR2 from the germline V gene are LGHNA and YNFKEQ. The CDR3 region has the DNA TGTGCCAGCAGCCAAGAGATAGCGGGTCTATACAATGAGCAGTTCTTC. Amino acids: CASSQEIAGLYNEQFF.

The rearrangement joins TRBV7-9 to TRBJ2-1; tentatively, D is TRBD2 (5 bases). Trimming took off 11 bases at V and 8 bases at J, with 13 bases between the two ends. Germline CDR1 reads SEHNR; CDR2 reads FQNEAQ (reference sequence). The CDR3 is 11 amino acids. CDR3 DNA sequence: TGTGCCGCCCGGACTGGCTATGAGCAGTTCTTC. Protein sequence: CAARTGYEQFF.